This TCR beta chain originates from a study of blood T cell repertoires in COVID-19. In the authors' methods: Reference gene primer amplification in the assay estimated nucleated cell counts. Using immunoSEQ multiplex PCR, the repertoire was profiled, and TCRdb retains in-frame clones only, with some absent. That table is the source of V, J and clone size, and D and trimming were worked out from the DNA. Of over 250,000 clones detected, approximately 82% appear once; the ten largest clones hold 5%. Cohort assignment relied on participant-reported clinical history. Before they entered the study, exposed participants had met a COVID-19 case within 2 weeks. The source of this sequence is a man in his forties who had been exposed to COVID-19. The sample taken for sequencing was PBMCs or T cells enriched from blood (not recorded which).

CDR3 DNA: TGTGCCACGGGACTAGCGGGACCTAGGAGTATCGACGAGCAGTACTTC. This gives the protein CATGLAGPRSIDEQYF. The genes are TRBV27 and TRBJ2-7; 13 nucleotides agree with TRBD2. The CDR3 is 16 amino acids. Germline loops: CDR1 MNHEY, CDR2 SMNVEV (reference sequence). J lost 5 bases, V lost 10 bases, and 14 bases had no gene match.